This T cell receptor (beta chain) appears in the sequencing data of a study of regulatory T cells in long-lasting Graves disease (TCRdb year 2021). Study-level background: Persistent Graves' disease was defined as antithyroid drug treatment for over 5 years with persistently positive TSH receptor autoantibodies. Persistent Graves' disease patients were compared with newly diagnosed Graves' disease patients by peripheral blood TCR sequencing and RNA sequencing. The study was conducted in China and was registered as a clinical trial. TCR sequencing covered around 13 persistent and 20 newly diagnosed Graves' disease patients, some 35 samples in total. Antithyroid drugs had been taken for approximately 10 years on average by persistent Graves' disease patients in the clinical cohort. Here is what the overall study found, with its caveats: The authors acknowledged the small sample size as a limitation that may reduce accuracy. Compared with newly diagnosed patients, persistent Graves' disease patients had lower TCR Shannon entropy and fewer highly expanded clones, which suggests clonal expansion. Preferential use of TRBV28, TRBJ1-2 and TRBJ2-5 was observed in persistent disease, whereas TRBV20-1 and TRBJ2-1 were favored in newly diagnosed disease. Because the primary lesion, thyroid tissue, could not be accessed, the study looked at peripheral blood alone. Only the TCR beta chain was sequenced and analyzed. A larger number of public clonotypes was shared among persistent patients (2,741) than among newly diagnosed patients (roughly 980).

To prepare the library, multiplex PCR was applied. The sequencer was an Illumina HiSeq 4000. iRepertoire HTBI primers and Arm-PCR amplification of CDR3 regions were used to construct TCR beta libraries. Gel purification was performed on PCR products prior to sequencing. The authors' analysis ran thus. Gene usage analysis of CDR3 amino acid clonotypes used the 62 TRBV and some 13 TRBJ segments found across samples. Filtered high-quality paired reads were merged into contigs using COPE and FqMerger. BLAST was used to align contigs to the IMGT TRBV, TRBD and TRBJ reference genes, and CDR3 was defined following IMGT. Clonotypes above 0.1% frequency were classified as highly expanded clones. Shannon entropy was used to measure repertoire diversity, and the Gini coefficient was used to measure V-J evenness. Clonotypes shared by more than one individual were considered public. Using fastp at Q25 and MiXCR, TCRdb reprocessed the public reads and kept productive beta chains. Each record represents a unique CDR3 protein, reported with the most common genes and DNA among its rows. For this entry, the V and J calls and clone size follow TCRdb and not the study's own pipeline. The sample table holds over 450,000 distinct CDR3 sequences, of which about a fifth were seen once. The ten largest clones take up roughly 7.1% of the sample.

This clonotype turned up a few times. Its antigen remains undetermined. No quality values exist for individual bases; no much larger clone is one base distant. Trimming takes 8 bases from V and 0 bases from J, and the germline ends sit 9 bases apart. Including the terminal cysteine and phenylalanine, the CDR3 comprises 13 residues. Only the CDR3 part of the read is kept: 39 bases, read in frame from the first base. The germline V gene (reference sequence) supplies CDR1 MNHEY and CDR2 SMNVEV. Read against the paper, the sample's time point label means: persistent/refractory GD, antithyroid drugs over 5 years with positive TRAb. For both TCR sequencing and RNA sequencing, RNA was extracted from PBMCs in TRIzol. The diagnosis of Graves' disease was made according to American Thyroid Association guidelines. Patients were recruited from an endocrinology department in Xi'an, China. Each patient gave around 9 milliliters of peripheral blood, collected in an EDTA anticoagulant tube. Ficoll Paque Plus density gradient separation was used to isolate PBMCs, and no further T cell sorting was done. An Agilent 2100 Bioanalyzer and agarose gel were used to assess RNA quality, and a NanoDrop 2000 was used to measure RNA concentration.

The specimen comprised peripheral blood mononuclear cells (PBMCs), sampled when the disease was refractory, from a patient treated with antithyroid drugs. The sequence joins TRBV27 to TRBJ2-3; 5 matching bases give a weak D call of TRBD1. The receptor's source is a female donor with Graves disease. In nucleotide form, the sequence is TGTGCCAGCGGCTACAGGAGCACAGATACGCAGTATTTT. Translation gives CASGYRSTDTQYF.